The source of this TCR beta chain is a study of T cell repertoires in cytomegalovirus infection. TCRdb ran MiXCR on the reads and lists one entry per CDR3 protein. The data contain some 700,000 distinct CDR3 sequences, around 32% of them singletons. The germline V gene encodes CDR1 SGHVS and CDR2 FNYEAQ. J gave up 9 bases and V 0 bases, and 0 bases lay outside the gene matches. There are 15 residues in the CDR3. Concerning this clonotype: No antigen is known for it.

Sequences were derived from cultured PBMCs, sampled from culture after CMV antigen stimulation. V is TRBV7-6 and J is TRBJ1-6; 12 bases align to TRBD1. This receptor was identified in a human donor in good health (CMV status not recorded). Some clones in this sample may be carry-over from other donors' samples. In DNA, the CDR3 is TGTGCCAGCAGCTTAGCGGGACAGGGGGCTTCACCCCTCCACTTT. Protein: CASSLAGQGASPLHF.